These 15 T cell receptor beta chains were all obtained from the same sample, sequenced in a study of shared clonotypes between healthy human individuals. Produced via immunoSEQ multiplex PCR; TCRdb's table is partial and in-frame only. The sample comprises 2 million to 3 million clones, approximately 93% of which are singletons, and around 0.37% rests with the top ten. Specimen: naive CD4+ T cells from PBMCs. This sample's subset: CD45RA+ positively selected. The receptor set was obtained from a young man in good health. Some clones in this sample may be carry-over from other donors' samples.

The V call is TRBV6-5, the J call TRBJ1-4, with TRBD1 identical over 7 bases. Germline V gene sequence: CDR1 MNHEY, CDR2 SVGAGI. The CDR3 length is 13 residues. After removal of 5 bases from V and 13 bases from J, the junction contained 10 bases not matched to a gene. The CDR3 DNA is TGTGCCAGCAGTCCCCATCGACAGGGAACACTGTTTTTT. Its translation is CASSPHRQGTLFF.

The table lists this clone with a few counts. V and J are TRBV4-3 and TRBJ2-7; D ambiguous. The germline V gene has CDR1 LGHNA and CDR2 YSLEER. V gave up 0 bases and J gave up 7 bases, with 10 bases separating them. The CDR3 totals 13 residues. The CDR3 sequence is CASSQDERREQYF. In DNA form, the CDR3 reads TGCGCCAGCAGCCAAGATGAGCGTCGGGAGCAGTACTTC.

In this sample, this clone turned up once. The chain combines TRBV28 with TRBJ2-7, with a tentative D call TRBD1 (6 bases). V lost 4 bases and J 6 bases, leaving 13 bases between the germline ends. The germline V gene encodes CDR1 MDHEN and CDR2 SYDVKM. The CDR3 covers 13 residues. The CDR3 coding sequence is TGTGCCAGCAGTTCTGGACAGTCGGGCGAGCAGTACTTC. Encoded protein: CASSSGQSGEQYF.

This chain joins TRBV18 and TRBJ2-7, with TRBD1 matching 8 bases. The CDR3 runs 16 residues. Germline values: CDR1 KGHSH, CDR2 LQKENI. The ends lost 1 base at V and 2 bases at J; junction bases unmatched: 7. The CDR3 protein is CASSPLGQVTTYEQYF. The DNA of the CDR3 is TGTGCCAGCTCACCACTGGGACAGGTGACAACCTACGAGCAGTACTTC.

The rearrangement uses TRBV7-2 and TRBJ2-1; 7 positions match TRBD2. The germline CDR1 and CDR2 sequences are SGHTA and FQGNSA. V lost 1 base, J lost 4 bases, and 7 bases stayed unmatched. The CDR3 has 16 amino acids. CDR3 residues: CASSLGWRESYNEQFF. The CDR3 region has the DNA TGTGCCAGCAGCTTAGGGTGGCGGGAGAGTTACAATGAGCAGTTCTTC.

The chain has TRBV6-1 and TRBJ1-2; unclear D gene. CDR1 and CDR2 from the germline V gene are MNHNS and SASEGT. V was shortened by 10 bases and J by 8 bases, with 17 bases between the two germline ends. This CDR3 is built from 12 residues. CDR3 bases: TGTGCCACCACCTACGGCCAGAAGGGCTACACCTTC. As protein: CATTYGQKGYTF.

This clone has just one count. The V gene is TRBV19, the J gene TRBJ1-5, with D hard to call. V lost 5 bases and J lost 0, with 17 bases in between. The CDR3 length is 17 residues. The V gene's germline CDR1 is LNHDA and CDR2 SQIVND (reference sequence). The CDR3 sequence: CASSPWVFQDSNQPQHF. Here the CDR3 DNA reads TGTGCCAGTAGTCCTTGGGTTTTTCAAGATAGCAATCAGCCCCAGCATTTT.

V and J are TRBV6-6 and TRBJ1-5; tentatively, D is TRBD1 (5 bases). The germline V gene has CDR1 MNHNY and CDR2 SVGAGI (reference sequence). This CDR3 region has 14 residues. Trimming cost V 6 bases and J 1 base, with 10 bases left between them. The CDR3 protein is CASRSWDSNQPQHF. The CDR3, as DNA: TGTGCCAGCAGAAGCTGGGACAGCAATCAGCCCCAGCATTTT.

The chain couples TRBV28 to TRBJ1-2; TRBD1 might be the D (6 bases). The CDR3 extends over 14 amino acids. The germline V gene encodes CDR1 MDHEN and CDR2 SYDVKM. Trimming removed 6 bases at V and 7 bases at J, with 18 bases between. DNA of the CDR3: TGTGCCAGCAGCTCAGCTGGGGACATCAGTGGCTACACCTTC. The encoded protein is CASSSAGDISGYTF.

The chain links TRBV9 to TRBJ1-4, with 7 positions matching TRBD1. The CDR3 is 18 amino acids. From germline, CDR1 is SGDLS and CDR2 YYNGEE. After removal of 3 bases from V and 0 bases from J, the junction contained 11 bases not matched to a gene. The CDR3 is CASSAGTAYFATNEKLFF. CDR3 bases: TGTGCCAGCAGCGCGGGGACAGCCTATTTCGCAACTAATGAAAAACTGTTTTTT.

The rearrangement uses TRBV2 and TRBJ2-7; maybe TRBD1 (6 bases). Germline loops: CDR1 SNHLY, CDR2 FYNNEI. Between the trimmed V and J ends, which lost 7 bases and 2 bases, there was a span of 12 bases. The length of the CDR3 is 13 residues. Written as DNA, the CDR3 is TGTGCCAGCACCGGACAGTCGCCCTACGAGCAGTACTTC. Amino acid sequence: CASTGQSPYEQYF. Using reference TRBV2 and TRBJ2-7 for the parts outside the CDR3, the full variable domain is EPEVTQTPSHQVTQMGQEVILRCVPISNHLYFYWYRQILGQKVEFLVSFYNNEISEKSEIFDDQFSVERPDGSNFTLKIRSTKLEDSAMYFCASTGQSPYEQYFGPGTRLTVT.

The chain couples TRBV28 to TRBJ1-1, with D unresolved. The CDR3 spans 20 residues. V lost 8 bases, J lost 4 bases, and 35 bases lay in between. Germline CDR1 is MDHEN and CDR2 is SYDVKM. The CDR3: CASPNEVGGIPFPEGTEAFF. The DNA of the CDR3 is TGTGCCAGCCCTAATGAGGTTGGAGGTATTCCGTTCCCGGAGGGCACTGAAGCTTTCTTT.

The chain recombines TRBV2 with TRBJ2-7; D perhaps matches TRBD1 (5 bases). The V gene lost 6 bases and the J gene lost 5 bases, with 14 bases spanning the gap. The CDR3 covers 13 residues. CDR1 and CDR2 from the germline V gene are SNHLY and FYNNEI. CDR3 in DNA: TGTGCCAGCAGGCAAGGGGAAGGGGACGAGCAGTACTTC. Its protein is CASRQGEGDEQYF. Full variable domain (rest looked up from reference TRBV2 and TRBJ2-7): EPEVTQTPSHQVTQMGQEVILRCVPISNHLYFYWYRQILGQKVEFLVSFYNNEISEKSEIFDDQFSVERPDGSNFTLKIRSTKLEDSAMYFCASRQGEGDEQYFGPGTRLTVT.

This clone was seen once. The rearrangement uses TRBV19 and TRBJ2-5, with 8 positions matching TRBD1. CDR1 is LNHDA and CDR2 is SQIVND in the germline V gene (reference sequence). The CDR3 has 14 residues. V lost 5 bases and J lost 2; bases outside the gene matches: 4. The CDR3, as DNA: TGTGCCAGTAGTCCACGACAGGGGCAAGAGACCCAGTACTTC. Its translation is CASSPRQGQETQYF.

The chain has TRBV28 and TRBJ1-3, with D hard to call. With 5 bases removed from V and 0 bases from J, the gap between germline ends came to 14 bases. Germline CDR1 MDHEN, CDR2 SYDVKM. The length of the CDR3 is 16 residues. Written as DNA, the CDR3 is TGTGCCAGCAGTAACGACATTGGTACCTCTGGAAACACCATATATTTT. Its translation: CASSNDIGTSGNTIYF.